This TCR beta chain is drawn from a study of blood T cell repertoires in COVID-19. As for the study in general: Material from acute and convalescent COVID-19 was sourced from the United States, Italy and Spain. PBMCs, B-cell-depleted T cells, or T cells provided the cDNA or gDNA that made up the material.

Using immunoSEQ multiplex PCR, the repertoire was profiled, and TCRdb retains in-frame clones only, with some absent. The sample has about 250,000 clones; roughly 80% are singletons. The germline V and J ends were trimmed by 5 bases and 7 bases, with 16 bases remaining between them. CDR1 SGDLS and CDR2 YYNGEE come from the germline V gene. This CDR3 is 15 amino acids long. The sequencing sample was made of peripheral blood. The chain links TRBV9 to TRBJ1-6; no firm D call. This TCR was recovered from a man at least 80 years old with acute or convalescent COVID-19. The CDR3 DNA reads TGTGCCAGCAGTACGAGGGAAGAAGTAAATTCACCCCTCCACTTT. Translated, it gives CASSTREEVNSPLHF.